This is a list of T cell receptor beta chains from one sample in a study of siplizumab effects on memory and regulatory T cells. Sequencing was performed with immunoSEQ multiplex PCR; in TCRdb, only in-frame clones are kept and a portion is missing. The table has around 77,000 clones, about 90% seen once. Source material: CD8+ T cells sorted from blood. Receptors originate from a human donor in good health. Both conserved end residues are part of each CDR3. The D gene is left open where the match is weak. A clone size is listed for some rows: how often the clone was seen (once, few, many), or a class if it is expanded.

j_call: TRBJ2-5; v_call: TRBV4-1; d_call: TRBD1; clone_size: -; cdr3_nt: TGCGCCAGCAGCCAACCACCCGGGACAGGGATAGGGGGGGAGACCCAGTACTTC; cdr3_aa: CASSQPPGTGIGGETQYF
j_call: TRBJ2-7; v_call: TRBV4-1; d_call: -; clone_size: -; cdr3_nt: TGCGCCAGCAGCCAAGGGGGTTCATCCGCCTACGAGCAGTACTTC; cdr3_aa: CASSQGGSSAYEQYF
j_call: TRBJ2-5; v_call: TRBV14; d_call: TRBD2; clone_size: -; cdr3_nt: TGTGCCAGCAGCCAGGGGGGGATTTTGGAGACCCAGTACTTC; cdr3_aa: CASSQGGILETQYF
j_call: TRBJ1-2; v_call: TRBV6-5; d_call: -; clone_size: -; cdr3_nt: TGTGCCAGCAGTGCCGCCCGTGGGGGCGGGGATGGCTACACCTTC; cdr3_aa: CASSAARGGGDGYTF
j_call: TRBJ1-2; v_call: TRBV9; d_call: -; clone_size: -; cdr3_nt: TGTGCCAGCAGCGCAGGCGAAGACCTCTATGGCTACACCTTC; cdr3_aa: CASSAGEDLYGYTF
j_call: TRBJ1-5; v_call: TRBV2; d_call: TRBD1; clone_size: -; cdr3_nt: TGTGCCAGCAGGAGGGACAGCGGAACCGGTCAGCCCCAGCATTTT; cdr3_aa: CASRRDSGTGQPQHF
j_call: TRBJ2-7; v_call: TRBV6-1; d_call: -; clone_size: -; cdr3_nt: TGTGCCAGCAGTGAAGTGGAGGGAAGCTCCTACGAGCAGTACTTC; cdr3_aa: CASSEVEGSSYEQYF
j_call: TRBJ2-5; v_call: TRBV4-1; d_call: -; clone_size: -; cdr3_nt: TGCGCCAGCAGCCAAGACTGGGAGACCCAGTACTTC; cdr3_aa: CASSQDWETQYF
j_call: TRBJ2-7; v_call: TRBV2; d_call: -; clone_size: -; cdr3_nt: TGTGCCAGCACAGAGGTCCGGGAATCCTACGAGCAGTACTTC; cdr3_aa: CASTEVRESYEQYF
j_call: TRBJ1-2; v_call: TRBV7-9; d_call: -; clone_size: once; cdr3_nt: TGTGCCAGCAGCTTAGTGGGGACGGAGGCTAACTATGGCTACACCTTC; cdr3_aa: CASSLVGTEANYGYTF
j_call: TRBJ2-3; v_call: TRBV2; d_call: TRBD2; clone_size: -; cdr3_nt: TGTGCCAGCAGTGATAGGAGGCTAGCGGACACAGATACGCAGTATTTT; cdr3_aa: CASSDRRLADTDTQYF
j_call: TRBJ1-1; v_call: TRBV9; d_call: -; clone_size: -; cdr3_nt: TGTGCCAGCAGCGTAGCGTACCTTCGCGGGGCGAGCACTGAAGCTTTCTTT; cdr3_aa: CASSVAYLRGASTEAFF
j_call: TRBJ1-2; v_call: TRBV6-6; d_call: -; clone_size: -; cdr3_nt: TGTGCCAGCAGTTACTCTAGCGGGACATTTCTCGGCGGCTACACCTTC; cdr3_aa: CASSYSSGTFLGGYTF
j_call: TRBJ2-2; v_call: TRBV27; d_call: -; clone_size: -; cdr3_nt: TGTGCCAGCAGTTTATTCCCCCTGTCCGGGGAGCTGTTTTTT; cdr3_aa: CASSLFPLSGELFF
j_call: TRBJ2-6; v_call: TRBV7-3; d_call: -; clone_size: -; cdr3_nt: TGTGCCAGCAGCCTGGGCTCTGGGGCCAACGTCCTGACTTTC; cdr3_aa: CASSLGSGANVLTF
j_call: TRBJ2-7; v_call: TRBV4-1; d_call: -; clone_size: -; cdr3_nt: TGCGCCAGCAGCCAAGCCCCTGGGAGCTCCGGGAGCGAGCAGTACTTC; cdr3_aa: CASSQAPGSSGSEQYF
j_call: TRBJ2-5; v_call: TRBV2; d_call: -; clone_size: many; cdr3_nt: TGTGCCAGCCGACAGGCACCCAACCAAGAGACCCAGTACTTC; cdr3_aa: CASRQAPNQETQYF
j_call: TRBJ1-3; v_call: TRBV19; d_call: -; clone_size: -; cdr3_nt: TGTGCCAGTAGTATAAGTCTCTCTGGAAACACCATATATTTT; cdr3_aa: CASSISLSGNTIYF
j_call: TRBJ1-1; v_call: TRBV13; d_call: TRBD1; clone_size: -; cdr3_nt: TGTGCCAGCAGCTCAACAGGGGGATTGGACACTGAAGCTTTCTTT; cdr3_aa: CASSSTGGLDTEAFF
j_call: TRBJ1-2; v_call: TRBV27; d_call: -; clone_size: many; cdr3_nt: TGTGCCAGCAGTGGGCCGCCCAACTATGGCTACACCTTC; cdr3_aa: CASSGPPNYGYTF
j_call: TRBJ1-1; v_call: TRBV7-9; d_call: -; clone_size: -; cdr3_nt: TGTGCCAGCCGAACGGGGGGCGAGGCCACTGAAGCTTTCTTT; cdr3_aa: CASRTGGEATEAFF
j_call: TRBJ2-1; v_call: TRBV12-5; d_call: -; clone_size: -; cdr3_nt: TGTGCTAGTGGTTGGGGCCCGCTTCAGTACAATGAGCAGTTCTTC; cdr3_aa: CASGWGPLQYNEQFF
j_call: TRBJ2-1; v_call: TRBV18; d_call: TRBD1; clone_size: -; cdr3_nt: TGTGCCAGCTCACCGATTATGTATGGACAGGGGACTTACAATGAGCAGTTCTTC; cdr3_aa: CASSPIMYGQGTYNEQFF
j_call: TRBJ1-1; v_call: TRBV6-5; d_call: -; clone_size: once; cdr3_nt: TGTGCCAGCAGTTATAAGGTGAACACTGAAGCTTTCTTT; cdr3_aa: CASSYKVNTEAFF
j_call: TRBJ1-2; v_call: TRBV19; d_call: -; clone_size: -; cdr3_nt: TGTGCCAGTAGTATAGGGGCCGACAGCGAATATGGCTACACCTTC; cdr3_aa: CASSIGADSEYGYTF
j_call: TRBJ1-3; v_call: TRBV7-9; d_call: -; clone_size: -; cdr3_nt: TGTGCCACGGGGGGGAAACTCCCATTTCTCATATATTTT; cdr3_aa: CATGGKLPFLIYF
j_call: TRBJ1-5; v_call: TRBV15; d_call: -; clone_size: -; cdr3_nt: TGTGCCACCAGCAGTGTTCCGGGAAGCTTTATTAGCAATCAGCCCCAGCATTTT; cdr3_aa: CATSSVPGSFISNQPQHF
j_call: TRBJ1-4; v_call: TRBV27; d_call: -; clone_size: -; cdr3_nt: TGTGCCAGCAGGTCAGGGGTTGCAACTAATGAAAAACTGTTTTTT; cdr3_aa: CASRSGVATNEKLFF
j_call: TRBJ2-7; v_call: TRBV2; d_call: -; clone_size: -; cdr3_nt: TGTGCCAGCAGAGGGAGTCTAGACTACGAGCAGTACTTC; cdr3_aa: CASRGSLDYEQYF
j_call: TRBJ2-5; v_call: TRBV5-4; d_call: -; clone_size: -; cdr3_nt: TGTGCCAGCTCAGTGTGGGGTTCGGAGACCCAGTACTTC; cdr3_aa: CASSVWGSETQYF
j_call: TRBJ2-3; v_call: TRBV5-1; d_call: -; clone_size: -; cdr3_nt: TGCGCCAGCAGCTTATTGGCCCTCGGGAGCACAGATACGCAGTATTTT; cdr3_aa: CASSLLALGSTDTQYF
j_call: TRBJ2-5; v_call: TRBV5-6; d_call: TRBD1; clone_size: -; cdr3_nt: TGTGCCAGCAGCTGGATAAATGGACAGGGGGGAGAGACCCAGTACTTC; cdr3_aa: CASSWINGQGGETQYF
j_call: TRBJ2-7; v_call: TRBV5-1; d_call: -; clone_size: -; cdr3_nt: TGCGCCAGCAGGATGACAGGATCGATGTCCTACGAGCAGTACTTC; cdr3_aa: CASRMTGSMSYEQYF
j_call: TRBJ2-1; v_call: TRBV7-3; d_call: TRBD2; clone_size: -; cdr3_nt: TGTGCCAGCAGCCTCTTAGCGGGAGGAATCAATGAGCAGTTCTTC; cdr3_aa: CASSLLAGGINEQFF
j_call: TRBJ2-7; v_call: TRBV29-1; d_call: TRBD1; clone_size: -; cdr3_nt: TGCAGCGTTACGGGACAGGGGAATTACGAGCAGTACTTC; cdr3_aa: CSVTGQGNYEQYF
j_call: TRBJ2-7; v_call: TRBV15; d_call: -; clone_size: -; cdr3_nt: TGTGCCACCAGCAATGTTCCTGGGGGGACCTACGAGCAGTACTTC; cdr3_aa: CATSNVPGGTYEQYF
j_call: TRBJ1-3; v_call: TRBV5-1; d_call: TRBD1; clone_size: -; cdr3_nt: TGCGCCAGCAGCTTGGGGACAGGGTTAAACACCATATATTTT; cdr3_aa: CASSLGTGLNTIYF
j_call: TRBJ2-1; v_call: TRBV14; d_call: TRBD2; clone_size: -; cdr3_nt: TGTGCCAGCAGCCGACTAGCCCCAGACAATGAGCAGTTCTTC; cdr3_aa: CASSRLAPDNEQFF